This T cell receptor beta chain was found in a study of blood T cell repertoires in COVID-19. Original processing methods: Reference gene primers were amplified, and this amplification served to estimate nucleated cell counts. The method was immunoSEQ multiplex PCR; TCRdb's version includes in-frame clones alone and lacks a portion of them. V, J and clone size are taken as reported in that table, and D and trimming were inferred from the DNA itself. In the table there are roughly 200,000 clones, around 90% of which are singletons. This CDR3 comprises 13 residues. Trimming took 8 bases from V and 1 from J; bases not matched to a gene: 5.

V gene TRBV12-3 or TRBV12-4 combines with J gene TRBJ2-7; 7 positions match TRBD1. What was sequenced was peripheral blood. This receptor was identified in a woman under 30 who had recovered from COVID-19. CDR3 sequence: CASEGASSYEQYF. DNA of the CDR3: TGTGCCAGCGAGGGGGCAAGTTCCTACGAGCAGTACTTC.